A single sample gave rise to the 5 T cell receptor beta chains below, sequenced in a study of OX40 agonist ivuxolimab in advanced cancers. TCRdb's copy holds only in-frame clones and misses some; the assay was immunoSEQ multiplex PCR. Among roughly 34,000 clones listed, more than 80% were seen once. Source: CD4+ or CD8+ T cells sorted from blood, taken in a trial of the OX40 agonist ivuxolimab. The receptors shown here come from an adult with an advanced solid tumor such as melanoma, head and neck, liver or kidney cancer.

This chain uses TRBV7-9 with TRBJ2-7; 7 positions agree with TRBD1. The CDR3 totals 15 residues. The J segment lost 2 bases and the V segment lost 8 bases, leaving 12 bases of the junction unmatched. Per germline, CDR1 SEHNR and CDR2 FQNEAQ (reference sequence). CDR3 protein: CASGAGTVNTYEQYF. The CDR3 DNA sequence: TGTGCCAGCGGGGCCGGGACAGTCAACACCTACGAGCAGTACTTC.

This rearrangement joins TRBV27 to TRBJ1-2; D unresolved. V lost 3 bases and J lost 4, with 12 bases in between. CDR1 is MNHEY, CDR2 SMNVEV, per germline (reference sequence). The CDR3 length is 14 residues. CDR3 region: CASSFWKTGYGYTF. The CDR3 DNA sequence: TGTGCCAGCAGTTTCTGGAAGACGGGCTATGGCTACACCTTC.

In its sample, this clone ranks as medium-sized (0.01 to 0.1%). The sample carries other DNA sequences with the same CDR3. The rearrangement uses TRBV10-3 and TRBJ2-7; TRBD2 matches at 7 bases. CDR3 length: 14 residues. Germline trimming cut 3 bases from V and 1 base from J; bases unmatched to any gene: 3. From germline, CDR1 is ENHRY and CDR2 SYGVKD. The CDR3 sequence: CAISERGDSYEQYF. Written as DNA, the CDR3 is TGTGCCATCAGTGAACGGGGGGATTCCTACGAGCAGTACTTC.

This chain joins TRBV18 and TRBJ2-7; TRBD2 agrees at 10 bases. The CDR3 sequence is 15 residues long. Germline-derived CDR1 and CDR2 are KGHSH and LQKENI. Trimming at V came to 3 bases and at J to 2 bases, leaving 4 bases not matched to a gene. The CDR3 loop reads CASSPASGSPYEQYF. The CDR3 region has the DNA TGTGCCAGCTCACCCGCTAGCGGGAGCCCCTACGAGCAGTACTTC.

This clone was seen only once. CDR3 region: CAISESMAEAFF. CDR3 DNA sequence: TGTGCCATCAGTGAGTCAATGGCTGAAGCTTTCTTT. V is TRBV10-3 and J is TRBJ1-1; D gene unclear. With 0 bases removed from V and 6 bases from J, the gap between germline ends came to 5 bases. CDR1 and CDR2 (germline): ENHRY, SYGVKD. The CDR3 runs to 12 residues.